This is a list of T cell receptor beta chains from one sample in a study of T cells in Graves' hyperthyroidism and ophthalmopathy. TCRdb re-derived calls from the multiplex PCR reads in MiXCR, one entry per CDR3 protein. This table holds over 550,000 distinct CDR3 sequences, approximately 15% found once. The specimen sequenced was blood. The origin of the receptors is a woman aged 18-30 years with Graves' hyperthyroidism. CDR3s include the opening cysteine and the closing phenylalanine or tryptophan. D genes are given only for firm matches. Expanded clones get a size class; other rows say once, few or many, or leave the size out.

17 TRBD2 TRBJ2-1 TRBV7-2 many CASSRTGSGSSYNEQFF TGTGCCAGCAGCCGAACGGGGAGCGGGAGCTCCTACAATGAGCAGTTCTTC
18 TRBD2 TRBJ2-3 TRBV7-2 . CASSLRLAGAHGSDTQYF TGTGCCAGCAGCTTAAGGCTAGCGGGGGCCCACGGGTCAGATACGCAGTATTTT
18 TRBD2 TRBJ2-1 TRBV6-1 many CASSEGLAGGPRYNEQFF TGTGCCAGCAGTGAAGGACTAGCGGGAGGGCCACGGTACAATGAGCAGTTCTTC
15 TRBD2 TRBJ2-7 TRBV4-2 . CASSQDSSGSYEQYF TGTGCCAGCAGCCAAGATTCTAGCGGCTCCTACGAGCAGTACTTC
20 TRBD2 TRBJ2-3 TRBV12-3/TRBV12-4 many CASSPRTRSGGSLGTDTQYF TGTGCCAGCAGTCCCCGAACCAGAAGCGGGGGCTCCTTGGGGACAGATACGCAGTATTTT
14 TRBD1 TRBJ1-1 TRBV20-1 few CSASGQGMNTEAFF TGCAGTGCTAGTGGACAGGGAATGAACACTGAAGCTTTCTTT
14 TRBD2 TRBJ2-5 TRBV19 few CASRPGGGQETQYF TGTGCCAGTAGGCCGGGGGGAGGGCAAGAGACCCAGTACTTC
14 TRBD1 TRBJ1-6 TRBV3-1 . CASSHGTGNSPLHF TGTGCCAGCAGCCATGGGACAGGGAATTCACCCCTCCACTTT
11 . TRBJ2-1 TRBV20-1 . CSVNSGPEQFF TGCAGTGTGAACTCGGGTCCCGAGCAGTTCTTC
15 . TRBJ2-4 TRBV20-1 many CSARGNSSSKNIQYF TGCAGTGCTAGGGGGAACAGCAGCTCCAAAAACATTCAGTACTTC
15 TRBD2 TRBJ2-3 TRBV5-1 many CASSLVGGGPDTQYF TGCGCCAGCAGCTTGGTCGGGGGAGGGCCAGATACGCAGTATTTT
12 . TRBJ1-1 TRBV9 . CASSNSNTEAFF TGTGCCAGCAGCAACAGCAACACTGAAGCTTTCTTT
14 . TRBJ2-1 TRBV11-2 many CASSLDRLDNEQFF TGTGCCAGCAGCTTAGATCGACTAGATAATGAGCAGTTCTTC
15 TRBD2 TRBJ2-1 TRBV28 many CASSYGLAGYNEQFF TGTGCCAGCAGTTACGGACTAGCAGGCTACAATGAGCAGTTCTTC
12 . TRBJ1-2 TRBV7-9 . CASNRQNYGYTF TGTGCCAGCAACAGACAGAACTATGGCTACACCTTC
15 . TRBJ1-5 TRBV5-6 few CASSLSINSNQPQHF TGTGCCAGCAGCTTGTCGATAAATAGCAATCAGCCCCAGCATTTT
13 TRBD1 TRBJ1-1 TRBV29-1 many CSVGQGGDTEAFF TGCAGCGTTGGCCAGGGGGGGGACACTGAAGCTTTCTTT
14 . TRBJ2-5 TRBV14 . CASSQVQGQETQYF TGTGCCAGCAGCCAAGTCCAGGGCCAAGAGACCCAGTACTTC
14 TRBD1 TRBJ2-7 TRBV5-1 . CASSLDRGPHEQYF TGCGCCAGCAGCTTGGACAGGGGACCCCACGAGCAGTACTTC
12 . TRBJ1-2 TRBV5-1 few CASSYQGDQRTF TGCGCCAGCAGCTACCAGGGCGACCAGAGGACCTTC